Each of the 18 T cell receptor beta chains below was sequenced from the same sample in a study of blood T cell repertoires in COVID-19. Assay: immunoSEQ multiplex PCR; the TCRdb copy retains only in-frame clones and omits some. The sample has 130,000 to 150,000 clones, over 75% seen once. The sample consisted of peripheral blood. These receptors came from a man younger than 35 with COVID-19, enrolled during active disease.

The gene calls are TRBV9 and TRBJ2-1; 10 bases fit TRBD2. CDR3 length: 15 residues. The junction had 1 base not matched to a gene; V was cut back by 0 bases and J by 4 bases. CDR1 SGDLS and CDR2 YYNGEE come from the germline V gene. The CDR3 coding sequence is TGTGCCAGCAGCGTAGGACTAGCGGGTTACAATGAGCAGTTCTTC. This codes for CASSVGLAGYNEQFF.

The chain couples TRBV6-2 or TRBV6-3 to TRBJ2-1, with TRBD2 identical over 11 bases. Germline CDR1 and CDR2: MNHEY and SVGEGT. Trimming at V came to 8 bases and at J to 6 bases, leaving 18 bases not matched to a gene. There are 18 residues in the CDR3. CDR3 coding DNA: TGTGCCAGCTGCCGAACGATAGCGGGAGGGATGAGGGGCAATGAGCAGTTCTTC. Translated: CASCRTIAGGMRGNEQFF.

The rearrangement joins TRBV27 to TRBJ2-1; 9 bases are shared with TRBD2. Germline loops: CDR1 MNHEY, CDR2 SMNVEV (reference sequence). The V segment lost 4 bases and the J segment 7 bases; nucleotides outside the gene matches: 2. CDR3 length: 13 residues. For the CDR3, the DNA is TGTGCCAGCAGTTGGCGGGAGGGAAATGAGCAGTTCTTC. Its translation is CASSWREGNEQFF.

A few counts support this clone. This chain connects TRBV7-6 to TRBJ2-6; D call uncertain. In germline, CDR1 is SGHVS, CDR2 FNYEAQ. Trimming cost V 5 bases and J 1 base, with 9 bases left between them. The CDR3 has 15 amino acids. The CDR3 DNA sequence: TGTGCCAGCAGCCTGCAGGTATCTGGGGCCAACGTCCTGACTTTC. Protein: CASSLQVSGANVLTF.

This chain uses TRBV18 with TRBJ2-7; D is uncertain. The CDR3 has 13 amino acids. With 3 bases removed from V and 0 bases from J, the gap between germline ends came to 6 bases. Germline CDR1 KGHSH, CDR2 LQKENI. DNA of the CDR3: TGTGCCAGCTCACCGTCTAACTCCTACGAGCAGTACTTC. The encoded protein is CASSPSNSYEQYF.

The chain recombines TRBV18 with TRBJ1-1; D might be TRBD1 (5 bases). The germline gives CDR1 KGHSH, CDR2 LQKENI. V lost 2 bases, J lost 5 bases, and 18 bases lay in between. The CDR3 is 16 amino acids. The CDR3 DNA follows: TGTGCCAGCTCACCAGGATCCGACAGTCGGGCAACTGAAGCTTTCTTT. Encoded protein: CASSPGSDSRATEAFF.

The chain has TRBV5-6 and TRBJ1-4; the D gene is possibly TRBD1 (6 bases). Trimming stripped 3 bases from V and 2 bases from J, with 11 bases between. Per germline, CDR1 SGHDT and CDR2 YYEEEE. This CDR3 has 15 amino acids. The DNA of the CDR3 is TGTGCCAGCAGCTCCTCAGGGGAGACTAATGAAAAACTGTTTTTT. It encodes CASSSSGETNEKLFF.

The chain uses TRBV9 and TRBJ2-5; 8 bases fit TRBD1. There are 14 residues in the CDR3. V was clipped by 1 base and J by 4 bases; unmatched bases: 3. Per germline, CDR1 SGDLS and CDR2 YYNGEE. CDR3 DNA sequence: TGTGCCAGCAGCGTACAGGGGGCCCGAGAGACCCAGTACTTC. Translated: CASSVQGARETQYF.

The chain joins TRBV28 to TRBJ2-3; TRBD1 matches 7 bases. The trim removed 4 bases at V and 3 bases at J, leaving 1 base unmatched. The CDR3 length is 13 residues. CDR1 is MDHEN, CDR2 SYDVKM, per germline. Here the CDR3 reads CASSSGGTDTQYF. The CDR3 DNA reads TGTGCCAGCAGTTCAGGGGGAACAGATACGCAGTATTTT.

A word on this clone: The junction does not match germline at one end; this may be a read error. V and J are TRBV24-1 and TRBJ1-4; D uncertain. In germline, CDR1 is KGHDR, CDR2 SFDVKD. The CDR3 length is 15 residues. CDR3 sequence: CATSDLAGWHEKLLF. As DNA, the CDR3 is TGTGCCACCAGTGATTTGGCAGGTTGGCATGAAAAACTGCTTTTT.

The V and J genes are TRBV7-2 and TRBJ2-2; TRBD2 matches 8 bases. The CDR3 sequence is 16 residues long. Looked up from germline, CDR1 is SGHTA and CDR2 is FQGNSA. Trimming at V came to 3 bases and at J to 5 bases, leaving 8 bases not matched to a gene. The CDR3 bases are TGTGCCAGCAGCTTCTCAAGCGGGAGTGGTACCGGGGAGCTGTTTTTT. It is translated as CASSFSSGSGTGELFF.

This chain joins TRBV10-3 and TRBJ1-3, with TRBD1 identical over 7 bases. CDR1 and CDR2 from the germline V gene are ENHRY and SYGVKD. J gave up 0 bases and V 0 bases, and 5 bases lay outside the gene matches. The CDR3 covers 17 residues. CDR3 in amino acids: CAISESEDRSSGNTIYF. DNA for the CDR3: TGTGCCATCAGTGAGTCAGAGGACAGGAGCTCTGGAAACACCATATATTTT.

V and J are TRBV6-5 and TRBJ1-2, with TRBD1 as a possible D gene (6 bases). CDR3 length equals 12 residues. CDR1 and CDR2 (germline): MNHEY, SVGAGI. The V end lost 6 bases, the J end lost 2 bases, and 7 bases lay between the germline ends. The CDR3 DNA reads TGTGCCAGCAGCCAGGGGAACTATGGCTACACCTTC. Protein product: CASSQGNYGYTF.

This clone appeared a single time. The chain recombines TRBV11-3 with TRBJ2-7, with D possibly being TRBD1 (6 bases). In germline, CDR1 is SGHNT, CDR2 YENEEA. V was cut by 4 bases and J by 3 bases, with 25 bases left in between. The CDR3 spans 18 residues. CDR3 sequence reads: CASSSHQWGPLSDYEQYF. The CDR3 bases are TGTGCCAGCAGCTCCCATCAGTGGGGGCCTTTATCGGACTACGAGCAGTACTTC.

The V and J genes are TRBV5-1 and TRBJ1-1; D perhaps matches TRBD1 (6 bases). The length of the CDR3 is 14 residues. Trimming cost V 4 bases and J 1 base, with 11 bases left between them. Germline loops: CDR1 SGHRS, CDR2 YFSETQ. CDR3 bases: TGCGCCAGCAGCCTAGGGACACAGAACACTGAAGCTTTCTTT. Protein sequence: CASSLGTQNTEAFF. Full variable domain (rest looked up from reference TRBV5-1 and TRBJ1-1): KAGVTQTPRYLIKTRGQQVTLSCSPISGHRSVSWYQQTPGQGLQFLFEYFSETQRNKGNFPGRFSGRQFSNSRSEMNVSTLELGDSALYLCASSLGTQNTEAFFGQGTRLTVV.

The chain carries TRBV29-1 and TRBJ2-7, with D maybe TRBD1 (6 bases). Germline V lookup: CDR1 SQVTM, CDR2 ANQGSEA. This CDR3 has 14 residues. The germline V and J ends were trimmed by 3 bases and 0 bases, with 12 bases remaining between them. The CDR3 DNA sequence: TGCAGCGTTGACCTCGGGACATCCTCCTACGAGCAGTACTTC. Translating gives CSVDLGTSSYEQYF.

V usage is TRBV7-2 and J usage is TRBJ2-3, with 7 bases identical to TRBD2. V shed 5 bases, J shed 2 bases, and the junction held 7 bases outside the gene matches. CDR1 and CDR2 (germline): SGHTA, FQGNSA. CDR3 length equals 15 residues. CDR3 nucleotides: TGTGCCAGCAGCAACGCCGGGACTATCACAGATACGCAGTATTTT. Protein: CASSNAGTITDTQYF.

The rearrangement joins TRBV7-9 to TRBJ2-5, with 7 positions matching TRBD1. CDR3 size: 15 residues. Trimming at V came to 5 bases and at J to 4 bases, leaving 10 bases not matched to a gene. Germline assignment: CDR1 SEHNR and CDR2 FQNEAQ (reference sequence). CDR3 in DNA: TGTGCCAGCAGCCCTTACAGGGGCAGATTAGAGACCCAGTACTTC. This sequence encodes CASSPYRGRLETQYF.